The clone carrying this T cell receptor (beta chain) came up a few times. What it binds is unknown. TCRdb called the reads again in MiXCR, with one record for every CDR3 protein. The profile covers 200,000 or so distinct CDR3 sequences, with under 30% appearing a single time and roughly 32% taken by the ten largest. The sample is drawn from a study of T cell repertoires in cytomegalovirus infection. Findings and limits, study-wide: Carriers of CMV plus the relevant HLA were identified by cumulative public TCR beta family frequency.

The V end lost 1 base, the J end lost 6 bases, and 15 bases lay between the germline ends. The CDR3 runs 15 residues. Germline V gives CDR1 MNHNS, CDR2 SASEGT. The sequence was collected from a human donor in good health (CMV status not recorded). Some clones in this sample may be carry-over from other donors' samples. Sequenced sample: PBMCs. The chain employs TRBV6-1 and TRBJ2-5, with D uncertain. CDR3 region: CASSEVGSEVQTQYF. CDR3 DNA sequence: TGTGCCAGCAGTGAAGTAGGAAGTGAGGTCCAGACCCAGTACTTC.